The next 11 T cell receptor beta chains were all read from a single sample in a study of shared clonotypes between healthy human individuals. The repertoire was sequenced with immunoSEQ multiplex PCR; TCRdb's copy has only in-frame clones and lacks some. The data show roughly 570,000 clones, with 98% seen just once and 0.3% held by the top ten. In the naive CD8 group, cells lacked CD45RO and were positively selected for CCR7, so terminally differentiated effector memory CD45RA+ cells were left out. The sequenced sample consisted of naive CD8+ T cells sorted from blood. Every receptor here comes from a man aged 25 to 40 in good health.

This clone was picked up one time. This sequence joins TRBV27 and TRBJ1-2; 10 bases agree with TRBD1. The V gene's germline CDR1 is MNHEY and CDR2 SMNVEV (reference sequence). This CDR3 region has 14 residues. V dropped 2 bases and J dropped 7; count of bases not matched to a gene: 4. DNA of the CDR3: TGTGCCAGCAGTTTACAGACAGGGGGCGGTGGCTACACCTTC. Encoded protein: CASSLQTGGGGYTF.

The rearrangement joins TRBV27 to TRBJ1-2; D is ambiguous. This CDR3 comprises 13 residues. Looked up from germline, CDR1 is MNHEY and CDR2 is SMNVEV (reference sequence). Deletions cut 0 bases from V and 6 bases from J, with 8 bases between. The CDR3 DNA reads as TGTGCCAGCAGTTTATCGGGCAATCATGGCTACACCTTC. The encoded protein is CASSLSGNHGYTF.

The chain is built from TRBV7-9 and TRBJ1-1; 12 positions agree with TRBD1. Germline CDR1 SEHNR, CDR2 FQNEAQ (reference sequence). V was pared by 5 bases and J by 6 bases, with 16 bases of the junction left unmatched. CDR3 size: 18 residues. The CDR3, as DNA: TGTGCCAGCAGCCGGCCACGGGGACAGGGGGCCGGAATGTCTGAAGCTTTCTTT. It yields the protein CASSRPRGQGAGMSEAFF.

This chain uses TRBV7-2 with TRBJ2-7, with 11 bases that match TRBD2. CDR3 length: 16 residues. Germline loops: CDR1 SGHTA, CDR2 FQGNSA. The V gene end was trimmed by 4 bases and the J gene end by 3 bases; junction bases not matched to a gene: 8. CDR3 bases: TGTGCCAGCAGCTACTCTAGCGGGAGGAGGGTCTACGAGCAGTACTTC. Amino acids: CASSYSSGRRVYEQYF.

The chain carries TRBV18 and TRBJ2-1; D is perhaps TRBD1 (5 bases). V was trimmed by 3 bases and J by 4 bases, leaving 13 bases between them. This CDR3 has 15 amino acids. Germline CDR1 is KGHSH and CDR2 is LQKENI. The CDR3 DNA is TGTGCCAGCTCACCGGGGCTAGTATCGTACAATGAGCAGTTCTTC. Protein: CASSPGLVSYNEQFF.

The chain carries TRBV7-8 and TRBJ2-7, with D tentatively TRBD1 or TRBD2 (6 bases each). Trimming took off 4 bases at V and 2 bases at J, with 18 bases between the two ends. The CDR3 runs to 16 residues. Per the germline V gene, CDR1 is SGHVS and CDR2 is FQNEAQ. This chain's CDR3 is CASSWRLGGDTYEQYF. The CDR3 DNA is TGTGCCAGCAGCTGGCGACTGGGCGGGGACACCTACGAGCAGTACTTC.

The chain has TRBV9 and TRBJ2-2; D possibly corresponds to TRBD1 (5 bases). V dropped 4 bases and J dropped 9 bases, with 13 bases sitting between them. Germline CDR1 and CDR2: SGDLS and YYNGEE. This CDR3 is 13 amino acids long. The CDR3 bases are TGTGCCAGCAGCCATACACAGGAAAGGGAGCTGTTTTTT. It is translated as CASSHTQERELFF.

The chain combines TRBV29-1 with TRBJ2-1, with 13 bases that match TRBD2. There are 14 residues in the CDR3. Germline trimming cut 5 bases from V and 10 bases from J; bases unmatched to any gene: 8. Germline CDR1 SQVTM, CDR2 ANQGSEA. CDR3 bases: TGCAGCGTTCGTGGGACTAGCGGGAATTACGAGCAGTTCTTC. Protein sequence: CSVRGTSGNYEQFF.

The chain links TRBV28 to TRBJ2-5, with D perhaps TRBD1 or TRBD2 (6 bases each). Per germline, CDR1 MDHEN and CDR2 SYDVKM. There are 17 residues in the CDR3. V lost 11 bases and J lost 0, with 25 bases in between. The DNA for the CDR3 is TGTGCCCGCCCCTCGGGGGCCGGCGTGGGGTACCAAGAGACCCAGTACTTC. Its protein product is CARPSGAGVGYQETQYF.

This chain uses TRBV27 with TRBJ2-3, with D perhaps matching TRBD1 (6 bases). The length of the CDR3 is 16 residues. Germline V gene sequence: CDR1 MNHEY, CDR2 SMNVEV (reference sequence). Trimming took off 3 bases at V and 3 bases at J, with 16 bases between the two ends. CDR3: CASSFGGESDTDTQYF. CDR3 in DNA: TGTGCCAGCAGTTTTGGGGGCGAGTCGGATACAGATACGCAGTATTTT.

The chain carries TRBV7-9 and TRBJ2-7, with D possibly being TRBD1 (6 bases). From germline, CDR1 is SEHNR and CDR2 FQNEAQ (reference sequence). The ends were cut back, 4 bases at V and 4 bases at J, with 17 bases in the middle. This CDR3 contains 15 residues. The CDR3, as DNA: TGTGCCAGCAGCTCGGGCGGGCAGGGGATGTACGAGCAGTACTTC. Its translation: CASSSGGQGMYEQYF.